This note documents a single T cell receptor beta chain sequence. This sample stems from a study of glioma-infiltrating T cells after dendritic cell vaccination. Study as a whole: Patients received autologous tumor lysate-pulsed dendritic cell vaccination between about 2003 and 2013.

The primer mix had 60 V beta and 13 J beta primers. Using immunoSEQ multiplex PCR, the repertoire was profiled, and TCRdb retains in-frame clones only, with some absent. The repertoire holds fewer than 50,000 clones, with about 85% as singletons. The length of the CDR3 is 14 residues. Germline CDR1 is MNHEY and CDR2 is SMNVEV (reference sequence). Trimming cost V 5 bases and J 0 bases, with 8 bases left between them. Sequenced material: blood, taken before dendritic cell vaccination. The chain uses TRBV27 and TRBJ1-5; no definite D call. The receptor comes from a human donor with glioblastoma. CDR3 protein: CASSQQYSNQPQHF. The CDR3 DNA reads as TGTGCCAGCAGTCAACAGTATAGCAATCAGCCCCAGCATTTT.